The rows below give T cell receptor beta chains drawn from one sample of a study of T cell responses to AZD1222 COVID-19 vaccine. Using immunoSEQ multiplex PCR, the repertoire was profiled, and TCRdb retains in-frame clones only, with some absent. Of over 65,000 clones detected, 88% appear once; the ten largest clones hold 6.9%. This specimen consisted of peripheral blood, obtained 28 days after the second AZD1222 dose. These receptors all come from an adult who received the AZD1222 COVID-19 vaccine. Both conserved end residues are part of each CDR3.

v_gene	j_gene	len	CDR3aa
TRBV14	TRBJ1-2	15	CASSQVRTGVHGYTF
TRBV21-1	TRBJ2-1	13	CASSKTQGGEQFF
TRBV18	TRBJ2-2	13	CASSQAVTGELFF
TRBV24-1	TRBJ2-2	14	CARTSGSRTGELFF
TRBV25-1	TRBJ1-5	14	CASSEYTANQPQHF
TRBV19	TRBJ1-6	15	CASSRGQDFSSPLHF
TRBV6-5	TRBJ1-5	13	CASSHTGNQPQHF
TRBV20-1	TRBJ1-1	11	CSASLNTEAFF
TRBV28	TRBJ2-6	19	CASSLVRALQNSGANVLTF
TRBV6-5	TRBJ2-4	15	CASSSRRGPKNIQYF
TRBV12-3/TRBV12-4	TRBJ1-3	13	CASRPSHGNTIYF
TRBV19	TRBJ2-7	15	CASSYGTQLPYEQYF
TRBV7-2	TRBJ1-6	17	CASSLIGRTAGGSPLHF
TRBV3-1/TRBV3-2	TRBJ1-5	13	CASSRTLGQPQHF
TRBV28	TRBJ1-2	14	CASSLSTYSSGYTF